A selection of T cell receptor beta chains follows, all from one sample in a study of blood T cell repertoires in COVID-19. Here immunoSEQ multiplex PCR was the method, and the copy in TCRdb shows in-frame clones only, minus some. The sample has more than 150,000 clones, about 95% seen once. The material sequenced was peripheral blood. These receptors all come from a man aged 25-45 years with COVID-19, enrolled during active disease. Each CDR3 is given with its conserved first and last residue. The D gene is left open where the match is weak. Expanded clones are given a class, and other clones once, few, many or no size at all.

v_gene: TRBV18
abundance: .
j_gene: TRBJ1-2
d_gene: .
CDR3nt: TGTGCCAGCTCCCGGGACTTGATTTGGGGCTACACCTTC
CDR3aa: CASSRDLIWGYTF

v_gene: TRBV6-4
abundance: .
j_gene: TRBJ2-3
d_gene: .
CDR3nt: TGTGCCAGCAGTGACAGGGGAAACCCCACAGATACGCAGTATTTT
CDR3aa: CASSDRGNPTDTQYF

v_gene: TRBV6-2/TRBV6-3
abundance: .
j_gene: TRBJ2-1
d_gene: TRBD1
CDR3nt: TGTGCCAGCAGCAGGGGGCGGAATGAGCAGTTCTTC
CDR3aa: CASSRGRNEQFF

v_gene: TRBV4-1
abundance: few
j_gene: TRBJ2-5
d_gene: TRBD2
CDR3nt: TGCGCCAGCAGCTCCCAGCCTAGCGGGACTCAAGAGACCCAGTACTTC
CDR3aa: CASSSQPSGTQETQYF

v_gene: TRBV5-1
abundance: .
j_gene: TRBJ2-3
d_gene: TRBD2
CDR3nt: TGCGCCAGCAGCTTGGGGGCTAGCGGGGGGCAAATTAGCACAGATACGCAGTATTTT
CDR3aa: CASSLGASGGQISTDTQYF

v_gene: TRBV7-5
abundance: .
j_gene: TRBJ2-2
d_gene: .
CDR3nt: TGTGTCAGAACCAAATACTGGTGGACTAGCGGACCTAAAGAACACCGGGGAGCTGTTTTT
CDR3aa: CVRTKYWWTSGPKEHRGAVF

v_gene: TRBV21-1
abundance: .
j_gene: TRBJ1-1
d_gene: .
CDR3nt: TGTGCCAGCAGCTATACCGACAGGGCCAGGGCCACTGAAGCTTTCTTT
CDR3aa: CASSYTDRARATEAFF

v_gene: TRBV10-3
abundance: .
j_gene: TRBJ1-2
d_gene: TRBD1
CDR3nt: TGTGCCATCAGTGAGTCGATTGGGACAGGAGGCTACACCTTC
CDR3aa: CAISESIGTGGYTF

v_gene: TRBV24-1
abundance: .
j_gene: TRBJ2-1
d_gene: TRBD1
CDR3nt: TGTGCCACCAGTGATAGTGGGGGACAGGCCTCCAATGAGCAGTTCTTC
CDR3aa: CATSDSGGQASNEQFF

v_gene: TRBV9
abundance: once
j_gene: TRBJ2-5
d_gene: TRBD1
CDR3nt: TGTGCCAGCAGCCTACAGACGGGACAGGGTTTCGAGACCCAGTACTTC
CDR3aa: CASSLQTGQGFETQYF

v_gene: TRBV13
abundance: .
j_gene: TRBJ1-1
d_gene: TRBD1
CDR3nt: TGTGCCAGCAGCCTCCTAACTGGACAGGGGAACACTGAAGCTTTCTTT
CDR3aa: CASSLLTGQGNTEAFF

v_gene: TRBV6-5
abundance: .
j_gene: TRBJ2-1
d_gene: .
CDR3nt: TGTGCCAGCAGTTACTCGAAGAGGAATGAGCAGTTCTTC
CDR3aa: CASSYSKRNEQFF

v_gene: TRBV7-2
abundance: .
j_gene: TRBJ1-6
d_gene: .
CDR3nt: TGTGCCAGCAGCTCCCGGAGCCGTGATAATTCACCCCTCCACTTT
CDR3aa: CASSSRSRDNSPLHF

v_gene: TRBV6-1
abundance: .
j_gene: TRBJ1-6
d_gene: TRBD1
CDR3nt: TGTGCCAGCAGTGAAGCGCCGGGACAGGGTAATTCACCCCTCCACTTT
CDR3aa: CASSEAPGQGNSPLHF

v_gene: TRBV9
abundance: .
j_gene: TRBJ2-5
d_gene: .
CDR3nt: TGTGCCAGCAGCACCAGGGTGGGCGAGACCCAGTACTTC
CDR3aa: CASSTRVGETQYF

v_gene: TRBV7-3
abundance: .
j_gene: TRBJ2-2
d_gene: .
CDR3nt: TGTGCCAGCAGCTCCAACCCAGGGAACACCGGGGAGCTGTTTTTT
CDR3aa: CASSSNPGNTGELFF

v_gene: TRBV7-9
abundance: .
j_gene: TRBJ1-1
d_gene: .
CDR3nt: TGTGCCAGCAGCCCCCAGATAAACACTGAAGCTTTCTTT
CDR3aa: CASSPQINTEAFF

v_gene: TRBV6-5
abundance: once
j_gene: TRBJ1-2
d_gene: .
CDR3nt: TGTGCCAGCAGCCGCCGGACATATGGCTACACCTTC
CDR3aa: CASSRRTYGYTF

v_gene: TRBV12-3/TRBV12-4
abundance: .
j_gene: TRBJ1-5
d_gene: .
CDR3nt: TGTGCCAGCAGAGGGGGTTCAAGTCAGCCCCAGCATTTT
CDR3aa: CASRGGSSQPQHF

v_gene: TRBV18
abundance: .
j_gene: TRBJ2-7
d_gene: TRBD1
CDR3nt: TGTGCCAGCTCACGGACAGGGCCCAGCTCCTACGAGCAGTACTTC
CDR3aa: CASSRTGPSSYEQYF

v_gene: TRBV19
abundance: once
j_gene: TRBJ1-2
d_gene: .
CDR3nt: TGTGCCAGTAAGGGGGGGAACTATGGCTACACCTTC
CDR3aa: CASKGGNYGYTF

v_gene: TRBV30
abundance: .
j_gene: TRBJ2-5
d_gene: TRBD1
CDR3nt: TGTGCCTGGAGTGTACTGACAGGGGGCCAAGAGACCCAGTACTTC
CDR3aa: CAWSVLTGGQETQYF

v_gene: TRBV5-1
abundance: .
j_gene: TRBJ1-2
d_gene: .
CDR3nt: TGCGCCAGCAGCCCTGGGGGGGGCCCTGGCTACACCTTC
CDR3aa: CASSPGGGPGYTF

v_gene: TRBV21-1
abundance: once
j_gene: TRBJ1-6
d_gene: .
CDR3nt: TGTGCCAGCAGCGACAGCTATAATTCACCCCTCCACTTT
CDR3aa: CASSDSYNSPLHF

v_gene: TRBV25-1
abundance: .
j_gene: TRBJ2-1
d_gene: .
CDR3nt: TGTGCCAGCAGTGCCGTAGAATACAATGAGCAGTTCTTC
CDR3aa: CASSAVEYNEQFF

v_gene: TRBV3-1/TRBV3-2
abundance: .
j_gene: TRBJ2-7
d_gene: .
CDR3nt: TGTGCCAGCAGCCATGCGGGACAGACCTACGAGCAGTACTTC
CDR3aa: CASSHAGQTYEQYF

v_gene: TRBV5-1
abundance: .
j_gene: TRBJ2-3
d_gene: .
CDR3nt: TGCGCCTCGACACGGGATCAGGATACGCAGTATTTT
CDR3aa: CASTRDQDTQYF

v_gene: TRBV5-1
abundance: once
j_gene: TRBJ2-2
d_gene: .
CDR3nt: TGCGCCAGCAGCTTGGCCGTAGCGAACACCGGGGAGCTGTTTTTT
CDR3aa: CASSLAVANTGELFF

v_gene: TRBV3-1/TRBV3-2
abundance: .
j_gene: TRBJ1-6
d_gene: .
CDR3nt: TGTGCCAGCAGCCGCCTGACAGAATACTATAATTCACCCCTCCACTTT
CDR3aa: CASSRLTEYYNSPLHF

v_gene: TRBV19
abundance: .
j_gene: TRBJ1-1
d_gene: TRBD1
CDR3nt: TGTGCCAGTAGTATCATCGGGGCAGGGGGGCGAAGAGGCACTGAAGCTTTCTTT
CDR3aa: CASSIIGAGGRRGTEAFF

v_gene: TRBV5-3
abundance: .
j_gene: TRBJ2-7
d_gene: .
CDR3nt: TGTGCCAGAAGCTTGGGAGATGCAGGGTTAATTTGCGAGCAGTACTTC
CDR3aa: CARSLGDAGLICEQYF

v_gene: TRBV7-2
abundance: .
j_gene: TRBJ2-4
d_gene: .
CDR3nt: TGTGCCAGCAGCCAGACACAAATAGCCAAAAACATTCAGTACTTC
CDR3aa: CASSQTQIAKNIQYF

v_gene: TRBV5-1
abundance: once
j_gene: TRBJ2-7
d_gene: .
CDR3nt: TGCGCCAGCACCATAGGGAGTAGCGAGCAGTACTTC
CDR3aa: CASTIGSSEQYF

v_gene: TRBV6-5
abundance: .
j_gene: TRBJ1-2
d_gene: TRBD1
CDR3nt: TGTGCCAGCAATCCGACAGGGGGAAACTATGGCTACACCTTC
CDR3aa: CASNPTGGNYGYTF

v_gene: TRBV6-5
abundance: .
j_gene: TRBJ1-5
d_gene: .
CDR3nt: TGTGGGGGGGGTCGTCATCAGCCCCAGCATTTT
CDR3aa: CGGGRHQPQHF

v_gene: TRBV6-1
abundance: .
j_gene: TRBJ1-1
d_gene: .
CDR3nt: TGTGCCAGCAGTGAAGTTGGGACAGAAGCTTTCTTT
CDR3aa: CASSEVGTEAFF

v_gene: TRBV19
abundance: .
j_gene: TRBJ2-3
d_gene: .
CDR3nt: TGTGCCAGTAGTCCTAGGACTCAACCCACAGATACGCAGTATTTT
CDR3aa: CASSPRTQPTDTQYF

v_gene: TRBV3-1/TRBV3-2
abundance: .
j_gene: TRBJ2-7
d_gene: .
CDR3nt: TGTGCCAGCAGCCTCAGCTACGAGCAGTACTTC
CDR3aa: CASSLSYEQYF

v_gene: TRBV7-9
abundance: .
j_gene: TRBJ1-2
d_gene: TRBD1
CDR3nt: TGTGCCAGCACCCTGTTACAGGGGGGAGGGGGCTACACCTTC
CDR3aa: CASTLLQGGGGYTF

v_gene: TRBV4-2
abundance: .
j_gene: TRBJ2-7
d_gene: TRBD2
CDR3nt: TGTGCCAGCAGCCGTGAGACTAGCGGGGGAGCTACCTACGAGCAGTACTTC
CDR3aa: CASSRETSGGATYEQYF

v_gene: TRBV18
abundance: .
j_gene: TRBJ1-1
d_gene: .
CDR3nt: TGTGCCAGCTCGCGGACAGACATGAACACTGAAGCTTTCTTT
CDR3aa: CASSRTDMNTEAFF

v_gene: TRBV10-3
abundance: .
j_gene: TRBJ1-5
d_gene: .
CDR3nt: TGTGCCATCAGTCTGGACAGAACTAGCAATCAGCCCCAGCATTTT
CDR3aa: CAISLDRTSNQPQHF

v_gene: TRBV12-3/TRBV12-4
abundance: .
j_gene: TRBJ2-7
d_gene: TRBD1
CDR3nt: TGTGCCAGCAGTACGGGACAGTCCTACGAGCAGTACTTC
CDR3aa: CASSTGQSYEQYF

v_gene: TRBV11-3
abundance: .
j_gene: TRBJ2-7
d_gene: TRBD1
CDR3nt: TGTGCCAGCAGCTTAGGGAAAGGACAGGGGCCAAGCTCCTACGAGCAGTACTTC
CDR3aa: CASSLGKGQGPSSYEQYF

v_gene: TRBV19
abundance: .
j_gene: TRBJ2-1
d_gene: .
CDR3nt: TGTGCCAGTAGTATCGCCAGGAATGAGCAGTTCTTC
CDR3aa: CASSIARNEQFF

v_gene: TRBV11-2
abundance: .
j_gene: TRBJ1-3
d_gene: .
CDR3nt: TGTGCCAGCAGCTTAGTGGCAGGGGTCGGAAACACCATATATTTT
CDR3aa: CASSLVAGVGNTIYF

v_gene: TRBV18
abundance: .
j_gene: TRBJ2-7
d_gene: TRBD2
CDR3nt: TGTGCCAGCTCAGGGCTAGCGGGGGGAACCTACGAGCAGTACTTC
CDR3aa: CASSGLAGGTYEQYF

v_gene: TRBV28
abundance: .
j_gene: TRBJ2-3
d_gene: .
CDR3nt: TGTGCCAGCAGTTTGGGCGGGGACACAGATACGCAGTATTTT
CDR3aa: CASSLGGDTDTQYF

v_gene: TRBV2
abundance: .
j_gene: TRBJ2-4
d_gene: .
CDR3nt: TGTGCCAGCAGGTCTCCCGGGGGGCCTGAAAACATTCAGTACTTC
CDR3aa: CASRSPGGPENIQYF

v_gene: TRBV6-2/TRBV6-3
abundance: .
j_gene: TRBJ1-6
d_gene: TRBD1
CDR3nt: TGTGCCAGCAGTTCCCCTCGCAGGACAGGGGCAACGTATTCACCCCTCCACTTT
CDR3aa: CASSSPRRTGATYSPLHF

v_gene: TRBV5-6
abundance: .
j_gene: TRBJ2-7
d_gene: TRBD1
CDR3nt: TGTGCCAGCAGCCAGACAGGGCTGGGGTCCTACGAGCAGTACTTC
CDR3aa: CASSQTGLGSYEQYF

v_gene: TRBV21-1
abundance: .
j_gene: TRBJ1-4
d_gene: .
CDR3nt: TGTGCCAGCAGCAAAGCACTTAAGGGGGCAAGCGAAAAACTGTTTTTT
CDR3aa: CASSKALKGASEKLFF

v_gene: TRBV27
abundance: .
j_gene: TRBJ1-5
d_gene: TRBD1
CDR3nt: TGTGCCAGCAGTTCCCGACAGGGGGCTCAGCCCCAGCATTTT
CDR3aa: CASSSRQGAQPQHF

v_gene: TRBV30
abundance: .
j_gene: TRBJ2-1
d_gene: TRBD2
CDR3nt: TGTGCCTGGGCTAGCGGGGAACGGCCTTACAATGAGCAGTTCTTC
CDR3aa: CAWASGERPYNEQFF

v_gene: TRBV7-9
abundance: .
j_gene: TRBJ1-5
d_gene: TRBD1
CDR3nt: TGTGCCAGCAGCGTGACAGGGAGCTTTCAGCCCCAGCATTTT
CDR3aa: CASSVTGSFQPQHF